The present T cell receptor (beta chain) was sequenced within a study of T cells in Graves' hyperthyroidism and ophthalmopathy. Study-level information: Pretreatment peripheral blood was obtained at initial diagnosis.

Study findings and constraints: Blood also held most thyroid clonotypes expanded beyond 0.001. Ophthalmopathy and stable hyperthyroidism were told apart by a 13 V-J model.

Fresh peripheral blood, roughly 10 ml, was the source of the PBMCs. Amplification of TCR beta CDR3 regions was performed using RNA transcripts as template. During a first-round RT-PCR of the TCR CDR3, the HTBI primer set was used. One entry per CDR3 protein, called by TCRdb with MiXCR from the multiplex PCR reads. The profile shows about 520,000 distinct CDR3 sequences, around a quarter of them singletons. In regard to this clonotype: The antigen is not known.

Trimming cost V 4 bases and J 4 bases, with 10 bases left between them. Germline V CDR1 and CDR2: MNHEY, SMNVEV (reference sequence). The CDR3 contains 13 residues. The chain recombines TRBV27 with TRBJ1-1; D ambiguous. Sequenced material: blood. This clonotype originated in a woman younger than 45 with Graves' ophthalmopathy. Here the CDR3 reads CASSSGVVTEAFF. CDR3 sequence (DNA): TGTGCCAGCAGTTCGGGTGTTGTCACTGAAGCTTTCTTT.